Below are 25 T cell receptor beta chains sequenced from a single sample in a study of control samples from healthy donors and cancer patients. Here immunoSEQ multiplex PCR was the method, and the copy in TCRdb shows in-frame clones only, minus some. The table shows 130,000 to 150,000 clones, with under 90% occurring only once. The sequencing sample was made of blood. These receptors came from a man aged 25 to 40 in good health.

The V and J genes are TRBV7-2 and TRBJ2-7, with a weak D call TRBD2 (6 bases). The length of the CDR3 is 15 residues. The germline V gene has CDR1 SGHTA and CDR2 FQGNSA. Trimming stripped 1 base from V and 2 bases from J, with 12 bases between. The CDR3 DNA reads as TGTGCCAGCAGCTTAGGTTCCGGGGGAACCTACGAGCAGTACTTC. It encodes CASSLGSGGTYEQYF. Looking up the rest from reference TRBV7-2 and TRBJ2-7 gives the full variable domain: GAGVSQSPSNKVTEKGKDVELRCDPISGHTALYWYRQSLGQGLEFLIYFQGNSAPDKSGLPSDRFSAERTGGSVSTLTIQRTQQEDSAVYLCASSLGSGGTYEQYFGPGTRLTVT.

The rearrangement links TRBV10-2 to TRBJ2-3, with a possible D match to TRBD2 (6 bases). Germline V lookup: CDR1 WSHSY, CDR2 SAAADI. CDR3 length: 13 residues. V lost 10 bases and J 1 base, leaving 12 bases between the germline ends. The CDR3 DNA reads TGCGCCACTCGGGGAGGTGGCACAGATACGCAGTATTTT. It yields the protein CATRGGGTDTQYF.

On this clone: The junction differs from germline at one of its ends, possibly a read error. The chain employs TRBV3-1 (or the pseudogene TRBV3-2) and TRBJ2-6; 9 bases map to TRBD1. Germline V gives CDR1 LGHDT, CDR2 YNNKEL (reference sequence). The CDR3 has 13 amino acids. CDR3 coding DNA: TGTGCCAGCAGTCTACAGGGGGCTAACGTCCTGACTTTC. Amino acids: CASSLQGANVLTF.

The chain has TRBV5-1 and TRBJ2-2; TRBD1 matches 11 bases. This CDR3 has 15 residues. Trimming at V came to 3 bases and at J to 5 bases, leaving 3 bases not matched to a gene. Per germline, CDR1 SGHRS and CDR2 YFSETQ. The CDR3 nucleotides are TGCGCCAGCAGCTCCGGGACAGGGGGGACCGGGGAGCTGTTTTTT. Translation gives CASSSGTGGTGELFF.

CDR3 in amino acids: CASSPGRGGYEQYF. CDR3 in DNA: TGTGCCAGCAGCCCGGGGAGAGGAGGTTACGAGCAGTACTTC. The rearrangement uses TRBV7-3 and TRBJ2-7; D may be TRBD2 (5 bases). The CDR3 length is 14 residues. V lost 5 bases to trimming and J lost 4 bases, with 15 bases between them. Germline CDR1 reads SGHTA; CDR2 reads FQGTGA.

The CDR3 nucleotides are TGTGCCAGCAGTTTATCCAATAGACGTAGGGGTTCACCCCTCCACTTT. Its translation is CASSLSNRRRGSPLHF. This chain uses TRBV27 with TRBJ1-6; maybe TRBD1 (5 bases). The CDR3 covers 16 residues. V was shortened by 0 bases and J by 9 bases, with 15 bases between the two germline ends. In germline, CDR1 is MNHEY, CDR2 SMNVEV (reference sequence).

The chain uses TRBV5-5 and TRBJ2-7; no firm D call. This CDR3 comprises 15 residues. CDR1 is SGHKS, CDR2 YYEKEE, per germline (reference sequence). Trimming removed 3 bases from V and 2 bases from J, with 15 bases in between. CDR3 sequence: CASSSPGRGAYEQYF. The CDR3 nucleotides read TGTGCCAGCAGCTCCCCCGGACGAGGAGCCTACGAGCAGTACTTC.

J is TRBJ1-2 and V is TRBV5-8; D is uncertain. Germline V gives CDR1 SGHTS, CDR2 YDEGEE. CDR3 length: 15 residues. Trimming removed 0 bases at V and 6 bases at J, with 15 bases between. The CDR3 loop reads CASSLASLGFDGYTF. CDR3 nucleotides: TGTGCCAGCAGCTTGGCCAGCCTGGGTTTTGATGGCTACACCTTC.

This clone was observed a single time. This chain joins TRBV10-3 and TRBJ2-5, with a possible D match to TRBD2 (5 bases). The germline CDR1 and CDR2 sequences are ENHRY and SYGVKD. The V end lost 2 bases, the J end lost 2 bases, and 12 bases lay between the germline ends. This CDR3 is 15 amino acids long. The CDR3 DNA reads TGTGCCATCAGTGAGATAGGGCGGGCACAAGAGACCCAGTACTTC. Its translation is CAISEIGRAQETQYF.

V is TRBV19 and J is TRBJ1-2, with 8 bases that match TRBD1. The CDR3 totals 15 residues. CDR1 is LNHDA, CDR2 SQIVND, per germline (reference sequence). After removal of 3 bases from V and 4 bases from J, the junction contained 7 bases not matched to a gene. In nucleotides, the CDR3 is TGTGCCAGTAGTATGAGACAGGGGTACGGCTATGGCTACACCTTC. As protein: CASSMRQGYGYGYTF.

The CDR3 spells CASSLYNEQFF. The DNA of the CDR3 is TGTGCCAGCAGTTTATACAATGAGCAGTTCTTC. The chain has TRBV27 and TRBJ2-1, with no clear D. CDR1 is MNHEY and CDR2 is SMNVEV in the germline V gene (reference sequence). This CDR3 is 11 amino acids long. V lost 1 base and J 5 bases, leaving 0 bases between the germline ends.

The CDR3 bases are TGTGCCAGCAGCTTAGCCCGAAATCAGCCCCAGCATTTT. Amino acid sequence: CASSLARNQPQHF. The V call is TRBV7-8, the J call TRBJ1-5, with D hard to call. CDR1 and CDR2 (germline): SGHVS, FQNEAQ. V was shortened by 0 bases and J by 4 bases, with 4 bases between the two germline ends. The CDR3 consists of 13 residues.

This chain uses TRBV7-2 with TRBJ1-4; perhaps TRBD1 as D (6 bases). In germline, CDR1 is SGHTA, CDR2 FQGNSA. Trimming took 5 bases from V and 2 from J, leaving 18 bases between them. This CDR3 is 17 amino acids long. In DNA, the CDR3 is TGTGCCAGCAGCCCACCTAAGGGGGGCTCGACTAATGAAAAACTGTTTTTT. The encoded protein is CASSPPKGGSTNEKLFF.

Only one count was recorded for this clone. The chain carries TRBV5-1 and TRBJ1-4, with D tentatively TRBD1 (6 bases). The ends were cut back, 4 bases at V and 8 bases at J, with 21 bases in the middle. This CDR3 region has 16 residues. Per germline, CDR1 SGHRS and CDR2 YFSETQ. The CDR3: CASSLNYRAEWEKLFF. DNA for the CDR3: TGCGCCAGCAGCCTGAACTACAGGGCAGAATGGGAAAAACTGTTTTTT.

This chain connects TRBV12-3 or TRBV12-4 to TRBJ2-1; no definite D call. Trimming shortened V by 3 bases and J by 8 bases, and 5 bases separated the two germline ends. CDR3 length equals 11 residues. In DNA, the CDR3 is TGTGCCAGCAGTTTCAGTGATGAGCAGTTCTTC. It translates to CASSFSDEQFF.

The rearrangement joins TRBV20-1 to TRBJ2-3; 11 nucleotides agree with TRBD2. Germline V CDR1 and CDR2: DFQATT, SNEGSKA (reference sequence). The CDR3 is 15 residues long. V shed 3 bases and J 3 bases; nucleotides not matched to a gene: 5. The CDR3 loop is CSASTGTSGTDTQYF. The CDR3 bases are TGCAGTGCTAGTACCGGGACTAGCGGTACAGATACGCAGTATTTT.

The genes are TRBV27 and TRBJ2-1; no clear D gene. This CDR3 comprises 15 residues. Looked up from germline, CDR1 is MNHEY and CDR2 is SMNVEV (reference sequence). V dropped 0 bases and J dropped 3 bases, with 9 bases sitting between them. In nucleotides, the CDR3 is TGTGCCAGCAGTTTATCCCCACTAATCTACAATGAGCAGTTCTTC. It codes for CASSLSPLIYNEQFF.

The chain joins TRBV19 to TRBJ2-7; 8 nucleotides align to TRBD1. The CDR3 covers 15 residues. V dropped 6 bases and J dropped 0; count of bases not matched to a gene: 7. CDR1 is LNHDA and CDR2 is SQIVND in the germline V gene (reference sequence). The CDR3 protein is CASSPTGANSYEQYF. The CDR3 DNA follows: TGTGCCAGTAGCCCGACAGGGGCCAACTCCTACGAGCAGTACTTC.

The DNA of the CDR3 is TGTGCCAGCAGTTTGAAGTTTCCTTACGGCTACACCTTC. This encodes CASSLKFPYGYTF. The chain combines TRBV6-5 with TRBJ1-2; D is undetermined. The CDR3 is 13 residues long. V lost 4 bases and J 8 bases, leaving 14 bases between the germline ends. CDR1 and CDR2 from the germline V gene are MNHEY and SVGAGI.

The CDR3 DNA sequence: TGTGCCAGCTCAGCCGGGACCACCCTAGGCACAGATACGCAGTATTTT. Protein sequence: CASSAGTTLGTDTQYF. The V call is TRBV18, the J call TRBJ2-3; the D gene could be TRBD1 or TRBD2 (5 bases each). The CDR3 loop spans 16 amino acids. Germline values: CDR1 KGHSH, CDR2 LQKENI. V was cut by 5 bases and J by 1 base, with 16 bases left in between.

V and J are TRBV7-2 and TRBJ2-3; 8 positions agree with TRBD2. This CDR3 has 17 amino acids. Germline CDR1 reads SGHTA; CDR2 reads FQGNSA. V lost 5 bases and J lost 3; bases outside the gene matches: 13. The CDR3 DNA reads as TGTGCCAGCAGCCAAGATCACAGCGGGAGTTTAACAGATACGCAGTATTTT. As protein: CASSQDHSGSLTDTQYF.

The rearrangement uses TRBV5-4 and TRBJ1-1, with D possibly being TRBD1 (6 bases). The CDR3 has 15 residues. Germline lookup yields CDR1 SGHNT and CDR2 YYREEE (reference sequence). The V end lost 4 bases, the J end lost 5 bases, and 18 bases lay between the germline ends. The CDR3 DNA sequence: TGTGCCAGCAGCCTAATACAGGGCAGAGGTACTGAAGCTTTCTTT. Translation gives CASSLIQGRGTEAFF.

This sequence joins TRBV27 and TRBJ2-7; 8 positions match TRBD1. Per the germline V gene, CDR1 is MNHEY and CDR2 is SMNVEV (reference sequence). Trimming took 6 bases from V and 4 from J; bases not matched to a gene: 11. The CDR3 contains 15 residues. The CDR3 here is CASSPTAGGAYEQYF. In DNA, the CDR3 is TGTGCCAGCAGCCCCACGGCAGGGGGCGCTTACGAGCAGTACTTC.

Only a few counts were recorded for this clone. It is unclear where the CDR3 begins or ends on the DNA, so no DNA is shown, and the CDR3 is as TCRdb lists it. This chain links TRBV19 with TRBJ1-3. Germline lookup yields CDR1 LNHDA and CDR2 SQIVND (reference sequence). The CDR3 has 14 residues if both end residues are counted. CDR3 amino acids: CASTSGSSGNTIYF.

This clone has just one count. The rearrangement uses TRBV3-1 (or the pseudogene TRBV3-2) and TRBJ2-7; no clear D gene. V was clipped by 0 bases and J by 5 bases, with 5 bases between them. This CDR3 is 12 amino acids long. CDR1 is LGHDT and CDR2 is YNNKEL in the germline V gene (reference sequence). CDR3 amino acids: CASSQDVNEQYF. The CDR3 bases are TGTGCCAGCAGCCAAGATGTCAACGAGCAGTACTTC.